This T cell receptor beta chain was profiled in a study of CD8 T cells in ankylosing spondylitis. Germline lookup yields CDR1 DFQATT and CDR2 SNEGSKA (reference sequence). The J segment lost 5 bases and the V segment lost 1 base, leaving 9 bases of the junction unmatched. There are 15 residues in the CDR3. This clonotype was observed a few times. What it binds is unknown. Quantitative 5'-RACE with molecular barcodes produced the TCR beta libraries. Each CDR3 protein gets one entry after TCRdb re-called the 5' RACE reads with MiXCR. The table records roughly 470,000 distinct CDR3 sequences, 26% of them present only once. Whole-study results and caveats: Within matched ankylosing spondylitis synovial fluid, disease-linked clones were reportedly significantly enriched. A motif of 8 or 9 highly homologous TCR beta variants was seen as apparently characteristic of ankylosing spondylitis blood. CD8+ disease-linked clones were present at relatively low frequencies in blood. Some of these motif variants have turned up before, in reports on reactive arthritis synovial fluid and blood.

Sequencing was done on a sample of blood, either unsorted or a sorted T cell fraction (not recorded which). The rearrangement links TRBV20-1 to TRBJ2-5; 8 nucleotides match TRBD1. The source is a male donor with ankylosing spondylitis. CDR3 DNA sequence: TGCAGTGCTAGAGGAGGGCCAGGGGGCTGGGAGACCCAGTACTTC. Its protein product is CSARGGPGGWETQYF.